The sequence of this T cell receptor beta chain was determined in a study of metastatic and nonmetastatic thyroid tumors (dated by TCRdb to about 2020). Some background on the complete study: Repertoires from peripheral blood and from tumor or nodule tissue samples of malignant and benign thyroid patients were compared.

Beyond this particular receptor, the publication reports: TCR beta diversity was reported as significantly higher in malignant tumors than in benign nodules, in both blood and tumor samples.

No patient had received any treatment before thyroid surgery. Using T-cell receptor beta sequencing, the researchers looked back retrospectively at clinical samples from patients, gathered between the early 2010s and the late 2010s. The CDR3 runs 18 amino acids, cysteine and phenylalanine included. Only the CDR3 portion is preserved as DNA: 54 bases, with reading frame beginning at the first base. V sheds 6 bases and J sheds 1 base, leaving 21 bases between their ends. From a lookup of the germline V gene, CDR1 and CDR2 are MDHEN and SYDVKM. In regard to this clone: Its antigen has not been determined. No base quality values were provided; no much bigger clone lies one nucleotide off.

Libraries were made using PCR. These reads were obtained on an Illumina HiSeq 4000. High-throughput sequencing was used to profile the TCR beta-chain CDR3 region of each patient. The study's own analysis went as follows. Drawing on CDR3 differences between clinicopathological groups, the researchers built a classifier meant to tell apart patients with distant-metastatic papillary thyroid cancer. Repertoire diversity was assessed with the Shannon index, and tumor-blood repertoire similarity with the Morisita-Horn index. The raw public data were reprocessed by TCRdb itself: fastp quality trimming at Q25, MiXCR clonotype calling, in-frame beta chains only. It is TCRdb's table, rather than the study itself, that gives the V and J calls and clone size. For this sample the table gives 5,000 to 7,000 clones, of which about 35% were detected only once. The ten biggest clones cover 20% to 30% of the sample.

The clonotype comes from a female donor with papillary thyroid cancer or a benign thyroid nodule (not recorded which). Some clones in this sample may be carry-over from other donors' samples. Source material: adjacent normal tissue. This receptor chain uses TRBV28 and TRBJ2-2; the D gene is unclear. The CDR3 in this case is CASRHIKMERGNTGELFF. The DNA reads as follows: TGTGCCAGCAGACACATCAAAATGGAGAGAGGGAACACCGGGGAGCTGTTTTTT.